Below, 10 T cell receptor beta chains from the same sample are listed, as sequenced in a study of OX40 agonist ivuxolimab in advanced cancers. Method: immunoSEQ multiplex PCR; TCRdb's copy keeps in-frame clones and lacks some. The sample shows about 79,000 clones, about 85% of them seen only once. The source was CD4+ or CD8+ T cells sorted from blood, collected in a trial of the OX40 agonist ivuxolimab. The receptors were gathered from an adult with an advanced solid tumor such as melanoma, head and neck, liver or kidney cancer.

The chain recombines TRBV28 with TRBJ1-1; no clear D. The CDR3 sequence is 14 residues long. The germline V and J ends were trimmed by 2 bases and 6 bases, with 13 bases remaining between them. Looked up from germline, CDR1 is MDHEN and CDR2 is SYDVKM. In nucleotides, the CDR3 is TGTGCCAGCAGTTTAGGGGAGGGTTGGTCTGAAGCTTTCTTT. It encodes CASSLGEGWSEAFF.

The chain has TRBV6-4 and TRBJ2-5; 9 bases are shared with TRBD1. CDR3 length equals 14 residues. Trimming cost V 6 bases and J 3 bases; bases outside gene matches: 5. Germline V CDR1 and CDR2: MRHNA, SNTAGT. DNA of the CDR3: TGTGCCAGCAGCGCCCGGGACAGGGAAGAGACCCAGTACTTC. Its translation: CASSARDREETQYF.

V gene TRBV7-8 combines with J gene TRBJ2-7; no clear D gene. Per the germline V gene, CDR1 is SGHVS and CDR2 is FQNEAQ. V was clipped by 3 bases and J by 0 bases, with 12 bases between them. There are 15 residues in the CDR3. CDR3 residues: CASSFVLSPSYEQYF. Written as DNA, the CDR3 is TGTGCCAGCAGCTTTGTACTCAGCCCCTCCTACGAGCAGTACTTC.

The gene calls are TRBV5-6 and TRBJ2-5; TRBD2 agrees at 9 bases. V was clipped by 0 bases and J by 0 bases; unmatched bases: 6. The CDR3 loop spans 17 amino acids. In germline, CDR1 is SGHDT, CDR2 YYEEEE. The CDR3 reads CASSLGAAGGYQETQYF. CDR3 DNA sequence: TGTGCCAGCAGCTTGGGGGCCGCGGGAGGGTACCAAGAGACCCAGTACTTC.

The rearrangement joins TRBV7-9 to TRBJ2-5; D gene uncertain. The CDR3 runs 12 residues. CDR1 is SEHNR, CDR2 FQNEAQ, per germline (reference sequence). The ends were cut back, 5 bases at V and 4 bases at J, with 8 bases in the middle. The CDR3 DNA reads TGTGCCAGCAGCAGAGGCAGAGAGACCCAGTACTTC. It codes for CASSRGRETQYF.

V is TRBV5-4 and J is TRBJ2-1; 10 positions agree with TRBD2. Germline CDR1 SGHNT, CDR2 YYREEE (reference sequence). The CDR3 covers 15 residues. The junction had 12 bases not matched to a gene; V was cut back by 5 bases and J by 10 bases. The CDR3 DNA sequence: TGTGCCAGCAGGTCGCCTAGCGGGAGACGGAACGAGCAGTTCTTC. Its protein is CASRSPSGRRNEQFF.

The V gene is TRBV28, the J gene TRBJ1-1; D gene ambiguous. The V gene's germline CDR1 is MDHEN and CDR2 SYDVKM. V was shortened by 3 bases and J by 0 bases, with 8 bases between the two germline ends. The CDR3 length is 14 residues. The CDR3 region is CASSFVGVNTEAFF. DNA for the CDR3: TGTGCCAGCAGTTTTGTTGGGGTGAACACTGAAGCTTTCTTT. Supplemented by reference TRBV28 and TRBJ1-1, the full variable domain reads DVKVTQSSRYLVKRTGEKVFLECVQDMDHENMFWYRQDPGLGLRLIYFSYDVKMKEKGDIPEGYSVSREKKERFSLILESASTNQTSMYLCASSFVGVNTEAFFGQGTRLTVV.

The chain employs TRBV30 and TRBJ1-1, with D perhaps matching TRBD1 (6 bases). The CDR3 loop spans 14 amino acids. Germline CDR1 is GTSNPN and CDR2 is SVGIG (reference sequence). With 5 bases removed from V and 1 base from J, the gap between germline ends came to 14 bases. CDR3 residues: CAWAPGQTNTEAFF. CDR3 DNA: TGTGCCTGGGCTCCGGGACAAACGAACACTGAAGCTTTCTTT.

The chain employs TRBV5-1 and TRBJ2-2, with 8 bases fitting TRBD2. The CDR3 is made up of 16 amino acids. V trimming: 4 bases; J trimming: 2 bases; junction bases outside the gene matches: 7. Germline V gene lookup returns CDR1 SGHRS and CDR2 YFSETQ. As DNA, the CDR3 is TGCGCCAGCAGCCCCAGACTAGCGATTAACACCGGGGAGCTGTTTTTT. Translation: CASSPRLAINTGELFF.

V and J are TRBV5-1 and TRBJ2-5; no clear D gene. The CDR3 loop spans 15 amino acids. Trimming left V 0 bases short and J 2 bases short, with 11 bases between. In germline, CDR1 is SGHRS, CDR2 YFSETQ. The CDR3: CASSLGGLRQETQYF. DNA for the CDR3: TGCGCCAGCAGCTTGGGAGGTTTGCGACAAGAGACCCAGTACTTC. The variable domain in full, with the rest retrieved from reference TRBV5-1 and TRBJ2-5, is KAGVTQTPRYLIKTRGQQVTLSCSPISGHRSVSWYQQTPGQGLQFLFEYFSETQRNKGNFPGRFSGRQFSNSRSEMNVSTLELGDSALYLCASSLGGLRQETQYFGPGTRLLVL.